The 9 T cell receptor beta chains presented below share a single source sample, sequenced in a study of T cell repertoires in cytomegalovirus infection. No antigens are known for them. TCRdb re-called the reads through MiXCR, storing one row per CDR3 protein. In the table there are about 830,000 distinct CDR3 sequences, less than 35% of which are singletons. Sequencing was performed on cultured CD8+ T cells from PBMCs, taken from culture after CMV antigen stimulation. The receptors derive from a human donor in good health (CMV status not recorded). Some clones in this sample may be carry-over from other donors' samples.

This chain uses TRBV6-5 with TRBJ2-6; no reliable D call. The ends were cut back, 5 bases at V and 5 bases at J, with 19 bases in the middle. CDR1 MNHEY and CDR2 SVGAGI come from the germline V gene. CDR3 size: 17 residues. CDR3 bases: TGTGCCAGCAGTCCTACCCCAGGCGTGGCCCGGGCCAACGTCCTGACTTTC. Translated: CASSPTPGVARANVLTF.

Ten or more counts support this clonotype. The chain recombines TRBV4-3 with TRBJ2-1, with no clear D. The V gene lost 1 base and the J gene lost 9 bases, with 7 bases spanning the gap. The CDR3 covers 12 residues. The germline V gene has CDR1 LGHNA and CDR2 YSLEER. The CDR3 DNA reads as TGCGCCAGCAGCCAAGGTGGTTTTGAGCAGTTCTTC. It yields the protein CASSQGGFEQFF.

This rearrangement joins TRBV5-5 to TRBJ2-2; 9 bases line up with TRBD1. Trimming cost V 3 bases and J 5 bases; bases outside gene matches: 5. Per the germline V gene, CDR1 is SGHKS and CDR2 is YYEKEE (reference sequence). The CDR3 runs to 15 residues. Written as DNA, the CDR3 is TGTGCCAGCAGCTGGACAGGGGTCCGGACCGGGGAGCTGTTTTTT. Encoded protein: CASSWTGVRTGELFF.

Regarding this clonotype: One junction end does not reproduce the germline sequence, and a read error may be involved. The chain employs TRBV7-6 and TRBJ2-4; TRBD1 or TRBD2 may be the D gene (5 bases each). Germline CDR1 reads SGHVS; CDR2 reads FNYEAQ. The CDR3 contains 9 residues. In DNA, the CDR3 is TGTGCCAGCAGCTTAGGAGGGGCCTTC. It specifies CASSLGGAF.

This clonotype was observed a handful of times. The chain carries TRBV7-6 and TRBJ1-6, with 12 bases that match TRBD1. The junction had 9 bases not matched to a gene; V was cut back by 7 bases and J by 8 bases. This CDR3 has 16 residues. CDR1 is SGHVS, CDR2 FNYEAQ, per germline. The CDR3 region is CASTLGTGGWDSPLHF. DNA for the CDR3: TGTGCCAGCACCCTGGGGACAGGGGGCTGGGATTCACCCCTCCACTTT. Supplemented by reference TRBV7-6 and TRBJ1-6, the full variable domain reads GAGVSQSPRYKVTKRGQDVALRCDPISGHVSLYWYRQALGQGPEFLTYFNYEAQQDKSGLPNDRFSAERPEGSISTLTIQRTEQRDSAMYRCASTLGTGGWDSPLHFGNGTRLTVT.

V and J are TRBV2 and TRBJ1-1, with a tentative D call TRBD1 (5 bases). Germline values: CDR1 SNHLY, CDR2 FYNNEI. Trimming took off 11 bases at V and 1 base at J, with 11 bases between the two ends. This CDR3 region has 12 residues. CDR3 nucleotide sequence: TGTGCCCACCTAGACAGGAACACTGAAGCTTTCTTT. This encodes CAHLDRNTEAFF.

CDR3 in amino acids: CSANDKEGDGEQYV. The CDR3 DNA is TGCAGTGCTAACGACAAGGAGGGGGACGGCGAGCAGTACGTC. The V gene is TRBV20-1, the J gene TRBJ2-7; D possibly uses TRBD1 or TRBD2 (6 bases each). The CDR3 has 14 amino acids. The germline V gene encodes CDR1 DFQATT and CDR2 SNEGSKA (reference sequence). V was cut by 4 bases and J by 6 bases, with 19 bases left in between.

This clonotype was seen a few times. The chain carries TRBV7-9 and TRBJ2-3; 7 nucleotides align to TRBD1. Germline values: CDR1 SEHNR, CDR2 FQNEAQ (reference sequence). V trimming: 5 bases; J trimming: 2 bases; junction bases outside the gene matches: 16. This CDR3 is 18 amino acids long. CDR3 loop: CASSQRDRGGSDTDTQYF. CDR3 in DNA: TGTGCCAGCAGCCAACGGGACAGAGGCGGATCGGACACAGATACGCAGTATTTT.

In this sample, this clonotype turned up many times. One end of the junction is discordant with germline, which a read error may explain. The chain uses TRBV7-2 and TRBJ2-2, with 12 positions matching TRBD2. The CDR3 extends over 13 amino acids. CDR1 is SGHTA and CDR2 is FQGNSA in the germline V gene. Written as DNA, the CDR3 is TGTGCCAGCAGCTACCTACTAGCGGGGGGGCTGTTTTTT. Protein sequence: CASSYLLAGGLFF.